This passage covers 27 T cell receptor beta chains from one sample sequenced in a study of blood T cell repertoires in COVID-19. Generated by immunoSEQ multiplex PCR, the TCRdb table keeps only in-frame clones and is missing some. The sample gives 65,000 to 95,000 clones, about 88% of which show up once; around 10% is in the top ten. Sample: peripheral blood. The receptors stem from a man between 65 and 85 years old with active or convalescent COVID-19.

This clone was recorded a few times. The chain has TRBV19 and TRBJ2-7; maybe TRBD2 (6 bases). The CDR3 length is 11 residues. Germline CDR1 reads LNHDA; CDR2 reads SQIVND (reference sequence). With 10 bases removed from V and 5 bases from J, the gap between germline ends came to 12 bases. In DNA form, the CDR3 reads TGTGCCACGGGAGATTACCACGAGCAGTACTTC. It codes for CATGDYHEQYF.

V and J are TRBV7-2 and TRBJ2-1; 7 bases are shared with TRBD2. The CDR3 runs to 14 residues. Germline trimming cut 5 bases from V and 6 bases from J; bases unmatched to any gene: 7. Germline assignment: CDR1 SGHTA and CDR2 FQGNSA. In nucleotides, the CDR3 is TGTGCCAGCAGCCGCGGACTAGGTGGCAATGAGCAGTTCTTC. Translated: CASSRGLGGNEQFF. Drawing the rest from reference TRBV7-2 and TRBJ2-1, the complete variable domain is GAGVSQSPSNKVTEKGKDVELRCDPISGHTALYWYRQSLGQGLEFLIYFQGNSAPDKSGLPSDRFSAERTGGSVSTLTIQRTQQEDSAVYLCASSRGLGGNEQFFGPGTRLTVL.

The rearrangement joins TRBV3-1 (or the pseudogene TRBV3-2) to TRBJ1-4, with a possible D match to TRBD1 (6 bases). The CDR3 is made up of 13 amino acids. Germline V lookup: CDR1 LGHDT, CDR2 YNNKEL (reference sequence). With 10 bases removed from V and 7 bases from J, the gap between germline ends came to 16 bases. CDR3 coding DNA: TGTGCCACCCAGGACAGTTTCGGTGAAAAACTGTTTTTT. It encodes CATQDSFGEKLFF.

V and J are TRBV10-2 and TRBJ1-5; no reliable D call. The V and J ends lost 0 bases and 3 bases respectively, with 9 bases between them. There are 15 residues in the CDR3. Germline loops: CDR1 WSHSY, CDR2 SAAADI. The CDR3 coding sequence is TGCGCCAGCAGTGAGTCGATCGGTTACAATCAGCCCCAGCATTTT. Translating gives CASSESIGYNQPQHF.

The J gene is TRBJ2-5, the V gene TRBV6-6; possibly TRBD1 for D (6 bases). V shed 6 bases and J shed 0 bases, with 17 bases lying between them. This CDR3 has 16 amino acids. The germline gives CDR1 MNHNY, CDR2 SVGAGI (reference sequence). CDR3: CASRGRGMGHQETQYF. Here the CDR3 DNA reads TGTGCCAGCAGGGGCAGGGGAATGGGGCACCAAGAGACCCAGTACTTC.

The chain carries TRBV6-2 or TRBV6-3 and TRBJ1-2; the D is unclear. The CDR3 extends over 12 amino acids. The germline CDR1 and CDR2 sequences are MNHEY and SVGEGT. V was shortened by 2 bases and J by 3 bases, with 4 bases between the two germline ends. The CDR3 DNA is TGTGCCAGCAGTTACCAGGACTATGGCTACACCTTC. Protein sequence: CASSYQDYGYTF.

The gene calls are TRBV6-4 and TRBJ1-2, with 7 nucleotides matching TRBD1. V lost 3 bases, J lost 4 bases, and 5 bases stayed unmatched. CDR3 size: 14 residues. The V gene's germline CDR1 is MRHNA and CDR2 SNTAGT. CDR3 nucleotides: TGTGCCAGCAGTGAGACTTGGGACAGCTATGGCTACACCTTC. This translates into CASSETWDSYGYTF.

The chain recombines TRBV30 with TRBJ1-4, with TRBD1 matching 8 bases. CDR3 length: 15 residues. The germline CDR1 and CDR2 sequences are GTSNPN and SVGIG (reference sequence). V trimming: 2 bases; J trimming: 8 bases; junction bases outside the gene matches: 10. For the CDR3, the DNA is TGTGCCTGGAGTAAGACAGGACAGGGTAGCGAAAAACTGTTTTTT. As protein: CAWSKTGQGSEKLFF.

The chain has TRBV24-1 and TRBJ1-1, with 10 bases lining up with TRBD1. Germline-derived CDR1 and CDR2 are KGHDR and SFDVKD. V dropped 7 bases and J dropped 5; count of bases not matched to a gene: 6. The CDR3 runs to 14 residues. The CDR3 nucleotides read TGTGCCACCAGGGGACAGGGGCGGGATACTGAAGCTTTCTTT. Encoded protein: CATRGQGRDTEAFF.

V gene TRBV6-8 combines with J gene TRBJ1-1; TRBD1 is a possible D gene (5 bases). The CDR3 length is 14 residues. Trimming removed 8 bases from V and 0 bases from J, with 13 bases in between. Germline V gene sequence: CDR1 MNHGY, CDR2 SAAAGT. CDR3 DNA sequence: TGTGCCAGCGCTGTGGGGCACATGAACACTGAAGCTTTCTTT. Its protein product is CASAVGHMNTEAFF.

The chain has TRBV7-8 and TRBJ1-5, with 7 bases identical to TRBD1. CDR1 and CDR2 from the germline V gene are SGHVS and FQNEAQ. V gave up 1 base and J gave up 0 bases; unmatched junction bases: 3. There are 16 residues in the CDR3. The CDR3 protein is CASSLGGQDSNQPQHF. CDR3 coding DNA: TGTGCCAGCAGCTTAGGAGGACAGGATAGCAATCAGCCCCAGCATTTT. The complete variable domain, with remaining parts taken from reference TRBV7-8 and TRBJ1-5, reads GAGVSQSPRYKVAKRGQDVALRCDPISGHVSLFWYQQALGQGPEFLTYFQNEAQLDKSGLPSDRFFAERPEGSVSTLKIQRTQQEDSAVYLCASSLGGQDSNQPQHFGDGTRLSIL.

This chain joins TRBV11-2 and TRBJ2-5; 10 bases align to TRBD1. CDR3 length: 15 amino acids. J lost 7 bases, V lost 1 base, and 6 bases had no gene match. Germline lookup yields CDR1 SGHAT and CDR2 FQNNGV. In DNA form, the CDR3 reads TGTGCCAGCAGCTTAGTATTCAGGACAGGGGGGACCCAGTACTTC. Protein: CASSLVFRTGGTQYF. The whole variable domain, filled in from reference TRBV11-2 and TRBJ2-5, reads EAGVAQSPRYKIIEKRQSVAFWCNPISGHATLYWYQQILGQGPKLLIQFQNNGVVDDSQLPKDRFSAERLKGVDSTLKIQPAKLEDSAVYLCASSLVFRTGGTQYFGPGTRLLVL.

The chain joins TRBV11-2 to TRBJ2-1, with a tentative D call TRBD1 (5 bases). Trimming stripped 6 bases from V and 0 bases from J, with 15 bases between. The CDR3 totals 16 residues. From germline, CDR1 is SGHAT and CDR2 FQNNGV. The DNA of the CDR3 is TGTGCCAGCAGGAGTTTAGGGGTTAGCTCCTACAATGAGCAGTTCTTC. Protein product: CASRSLGVSSYNEQFF.

The V call is TRBV5-1, the J call TRBJ2-5; D is possibly TRBD2 (5 bases). Germline CDR1 reads SGHRS; CDR2 reads YFSETQ. Trimming removed 3 bases at V and 4 bases at J, with 16 bases between. The CDR3 has 15 residues. CDR3 DNA sequence: TGCGCCAGCAGCTCCGGGGTGGGTACCGGAGAGACCCAGTACTTC. As protein: CASSSGVGTGETQYF.

V and J are TRBV18 and TRBJ2-2, with 7 bases identical to TRBD1. This CDR3 is built from 14 residues. Germline V lookup: CDR1 KGHSH, CDR2 LQKENI. J gave up 1 base and V 6 bases, and 2 bases lay outside the gene matches. This chain's CDR3 is CASSGQMNTGELFF. CDR3 bases: TGTGCCAGCTCGGGACAGATGAACACCGGGGAGCTGTTTTTT.

This chain connects TRBV7-9 to TRBJ1-3; weak D call: TRBD1 (5 bases). CDR3 length equals 14 residues. Germline V gene data show CDR1 as SEHNR and CDR2 as FQNEAQ (reference sequence). Between the trimmed V and J ends, which lost 10 bases and 1 base, there was a span of 14 bases. Here the CDR3 reads CATAQGTSGNTIYF. Here the CDR3 DNA reads TGTGCCACCGCCCAGGGCACTTCTGGAAACACCATATATTTT.

The J gene is TRBJ1-2, the V gene TRBV24-1; no clear D gene. V was trimmed by 5 bases and J by 2 bases, leaving 5 bases between them. Germline V gene data show CDR1 as KGHDR and CDR2 as SFDVKD. The CDR3 sequence is 12 residues long. The CDR3 spells CATSVANYGYTF. The CDR3 DNA sequence: TGTGCCACCAGTGTGGCAAACTATGGCTACACCTTC.

The genes are TRBV30 and TRBJ2-3, with 8 bases that match TRBD2. The ends lost 4 bases at V and 5 bases at J; junction bases unmatched: 11. CDR3 length equals 15 residues. The germline CDR1 and CDR2 sequences are GTSNPN and SVGIG (reference sequence). CDR3 in amino acids: CAWNPGGGLRDTQYF. CDR3 DNA sequence: TGTGCCTGGAACCCCGGGGGGGGGCTTAGAGATACGCAGTATTTT.

The J gene is TRBJ1-1, the V gene TRBV18; D is possibly TRBD1 (6 bases). Germline V gene sequence: CDR1 KGHSH, CDR2 LQKENI. CDR3 size: 14 residues. Trimming pared 2 bases from V and 4 bases from J, leaving 11 bases between. In DNA, the CDR3 is TGTGCCAGCTCACCAAACAGGGAAACCACTGAAGCTTTCTTT. Protein sequence: CASSPNRETTEAFF.

This clone was observed a handful of times. The chain employs TRBV20-1 and TRBJ1-2, with D maybe TRBD1 (6 bases). Per germline, CDR1 DFQATT and CDR2 SNEGSKA (reference sequence). Trimming cost V 3 bases and J 7 bases, with 15 bases left between them. The CDR3 is 13 residues long. This chain's CDR3 is CSASNQGFLGYTF. CDR3 nucleotide sequence: TGCAGTGCTAGTAACCAGGGGTTCCTTGGCTACACCTTC.

V usage is TRBV7-8 and J usage is TRBJ1-2; D gene uncertain. Trimming removed 1 base from V and 4 bases from J, with 13 bases in between. CDR3 length: 15 residues. Germline V gene sequence: CDR1 SGHVS, CDR2 FQNEAQ. The CDR3 sequence is CASSLVRGIGYGYTF. The CDR3 DNA follows: TGTGCCAGCAGCTTAGTGCGGGGTATCGGCTATGGCTACACCTTC.

Only one count was recorded for this clone. The chain has TRBV24-1 and TRBJ1-1, with D hard to call. This CDR3 has 14 amino acids. Germline CDR1 reads KGHDR; CDR2 reads SFDVKD. Trimming pared 2 bases from V and 5 bases from J, leaving 11 bases between. CDR3 DNA: TGTGCCACCAGTGATTCAGGTCCTGGGACTGAAGCTTTCTTT. It is translated as CATSDSGPGTEAFF.

The chain couples TRBV29-1 to TRBJ1-3; D uncertain. Germline V gene data show CDR1 as SQVTM and CDR2 as ANQGSEA. V gave up 7 bases and J gave up 0 bases, with 7 bases separating them. The CDR3 runs to 12 residues. The CDR3 is CSAQSSGNTIYF. The CDR3, as DNA: TGCAGCGCTCAGTCCTCTGGAAACACCATATATTTT.

CDR3 in amino acids: CASSPGTSGDWDEQFF. The CDR3 DNA sequence: TGTGCCAGCAGCCCCGGGACTAGCGGGGATTGGGATGAGCAGTTCTTC. The chain combines TRBV2 with TRBJ2-1; 13 bases match TRBD2. Germline lookup yields CDR1 SNHLY and CDR2 FYNNEI. Trimming cost V 6 bases and J 8 bases; bases outside gene matches: 10. The CDR3 spans 16 residues.

J is TRBJ2-5 and V is TRBV6-2 or TRBV6-3; TRBD1 aligns across 7 bases. With V trimmed by 5 bases and J by 0 bases, 3 bases remained unmatched. Looked up from germline, CDR1 is MNHEY and CDR2 is SVGEGT. The length of the CDR3 is 14 residues. The CDR3 DNA sequence: TGTGCCAGCAGTATGACAGGGTACCAAGAGACCCAGTACTTC. Protein sequence: CASSMTGYQETQYF.

The genes are TRBV11-3 and TRBJ2-1; 8 nucleotides match TRBD1. V dropped 5 bases and J dropped 6; count of bases not matched to a gene: 6. The germline gives CDR1 SGHNT, CDR2 YENEEA. The CDR3 loop spans 14 amino acids. The DNA of the CDR3 is TGTGCCAGCAGCCAGGGGGCTAGTAGCAATGAGCAGTTCTTC. Its translation: CASSQGASSNEQFF.

The chain carries TRBV7-6 and TRBJ2-7, with TRBD2 as a possible D gene (6 bases). Germline V CDR1 and CDR2: SGHVS, FNYEAQ. V lost 0 bases and J lost 0, with 12 bases in between. This CDR3 has 16 amino acids. This CDR3 is CASSLARHGSSYEQYF. The DNA of the CDR3 is TGTGCCAGCAGCTTAGCGCGCCACGGGAGCTCCTACGAGCAGTACTTC. Drawing the rest from reference TRBV7-6 and TRBJ2-7, the complete variable domain is GAGVSQSPRYKVTKRGQDVALRCDPISGHVSLYWYRQALGQGPEFLTYFNYEAQQDKSGLPNDRFSAERPEGSISTLTIQRTEQRDSAMYRCASSLARHGSSYEQYFGPGTRLTVT.